There are a few counts of the clone carrying this T cell receptor beta chain. Its antigen is not known. This record comes from a study of post-analysis software for immune sequencing data. Prepared libraries of TCR beta cDNA carried unique molecular identifiers. Using its own MiXCR run on the PCR reads, TCRdb lists one record per CDR3 protein. The sample records a few hundred thousand distinct CDR3 sequences, less than 45% being singletons. Study-wide points: Significantly lower normalized Chao1 diversity was found in patients with multiple sclerosis relative to controls.

Sequences were obtained from blood. The origin of this receptor is a girl aged 10 to 17 with multiple sclerosis.

For the CDR3, the DNA is TGTGCCAGCAGTTTATCGGGACAAGGAGAGACCCAGTACTTC. The encoded protein is CASSLSGQGETQYF. The V and J genes are TRBV27 and TRBJ2-5; D might be TRBD1 (6 bases). The V end was cut by 0 bases, the J end by 4 bases, with 9 bases between. CDR1 is MNHEY, CDR2 SMNVEV, per germline (reference sequence). CDR3 length: 14 amino acids.